The 6 T cell receptor beta chains below were found in one sample sequenced in a study of control samples from healthy donors and cancer patients (dated by TCRdb to the early 2020s). To prepare the library, the immunoSEQ multiplex PCR assay was applied. TCRdb took over this immuneACCESS table, retaining in-frame rearrangements with V and J assigned. Such tables are incomplete; in checked studies, under half of the missing clones stem from an unresolved V gene, and the remainder is unexplained. The sample yields some 140,000 clones; approximately 94% were counted once. About 5.6% of the sample goes to the ten largest clones. Sequenced material: blood. These receptors originate from a man aged 35 to 55 in good health.

The gene calls are TRBV19 and TRBJ1-2; 8 positions match TRBD1. This CDR3 is 15 amino acids long. V lost 7 bases and J lost 0; bases outside the gene matches: 7. Germline V lookup: CDR1 LNHDA, CDR2 SQIVND (reference sequence). The CDR3 DNA sequence: TGTGCCAGTACTAAGCGACAGGGGACTAACTATGGCTACACCTTC. Protein: CASTKRQGTNYGYTF. Full variable domain (missing parts from reference TRBV19 and TRBJ1-2): DGGITQSPKYLFRKEGQNVTLSCEQNLNHDAMYWYRQDPGQGLRLIYYSQIVNDFQKGDIAEGYSVSREKKESFPLTVTSAQKNPTAFYLCASTKRQGTNYGYTFGSGTRLTVV.

The chain joins TRBV9 to TRBJ1-6; TRBD1 might be the D (6 bases). V was pared by 0 bases and J by 7 bases, with 11 bases between. Per the germline V gene, CDR1 is SGDLS and CDR2 is YYNGEE. The CDR3 contains 15 residues. The DNA of the CDR3 is TGTGCCAGCAGCGTAGACACAGGGCACAATTCACCCCTCCACTTT. This encodes CASSVDTGHNSPLHF.

The chain carries TRBV27 and TRBJ2-7, with TRBD1 identical over 9 bases. Trimming removed 6 bases from V and 6 bases from J; junction bases left unmatched: 15. The V gene's germline CDR1 is MNHEY and CDR2 SMNVEV (reference sequence). The CDR3 runs 16 residues. The CDR3 sequence is CASRPVVGTGNPEQYF. DNA for the CDR3: TGTGCCAGCAGGCCCGTAGTAGGGACAGGGAATCCCGAGCAGTACTTC.

This clone was seen a few times. This chain joins TRBV6-6 and TRBJ1-2, with TRBD1 matching over 8 bases. With V trimmed by 9 bases and J by 6 bases, 12 bases remained unmatched. The CDR3 has 14 amino acids. The germline V gene has CDR1 MNHNY and CDR2 SVGAGI (reference sequence). CDR3 amino acids: CASADWSGGDGYTF. CDR3 in DNA: TGTGCCAGTGCCGACTGGTCAGGGGGCGATGGCTACACCTTC.

This chain joins TRBV9 and TRBJ2-3, with 11 bases matching TRBD2. J was trimmed by 6 bases and V by 4 bases; bases with no gene match: 10. This CDR3 spans 16 amino acids. Germline V gene sequence: CDR1 SGDLS, CDR2 YYNGEE. CDR3 nucleotide sequence: TGTGCCAGCAGCACGGAACTAGCGGGGGTTTCGGATACGCAGTATTTT. This encodes CASSTELAGVSDTQYF.

The genes are TRBV5-1 and TRBJ2-1, with TRBD2 identical over 7 bases. Germline CDR1 reads SGHRS; CDR2 reads YFSETQ. V dropped 4 bases and J dropped 0; count of bases not matched to a gene: 4. The CDR3 extends over 15 amino acids. The CDR3 protein is CASSRGGSSYNEQFF. The CDR3 DNA follows: TGCGCCAGCAGCCGCGGGGGTAGCTCCTACAATGAGCAGTTCTTC. The variable domain in full, completed from reference TRBV5-1 and TRBJ2-1, reads KAGVTQTPRYLIKTRGQQVTLSCSPISGHRSVSWYQQTPGQGLQFLFEYFSETQRNKGNFPGRFSGRQFSNSRSEMNVSTLELGDSALYLCASSRGGSSYNEQFFGPGTRLTVL.